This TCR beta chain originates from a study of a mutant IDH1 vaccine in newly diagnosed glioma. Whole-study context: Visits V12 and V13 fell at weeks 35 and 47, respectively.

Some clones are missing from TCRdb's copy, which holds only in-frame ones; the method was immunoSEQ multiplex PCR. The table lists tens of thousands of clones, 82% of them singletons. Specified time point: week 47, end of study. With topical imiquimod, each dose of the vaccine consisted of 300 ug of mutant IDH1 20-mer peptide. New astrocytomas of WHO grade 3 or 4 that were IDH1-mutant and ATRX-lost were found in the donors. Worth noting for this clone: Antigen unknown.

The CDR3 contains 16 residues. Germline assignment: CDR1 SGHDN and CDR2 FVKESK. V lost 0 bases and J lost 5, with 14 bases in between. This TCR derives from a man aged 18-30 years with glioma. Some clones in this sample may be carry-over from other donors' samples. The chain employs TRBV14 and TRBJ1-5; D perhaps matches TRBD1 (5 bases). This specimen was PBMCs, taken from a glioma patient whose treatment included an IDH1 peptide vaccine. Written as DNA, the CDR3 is TGTGCCAGCAGCCAAGATGGGACGGCTCCGCATCAGCCCCAGCATTTT. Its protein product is CASSQDGTAPHQPQHF.